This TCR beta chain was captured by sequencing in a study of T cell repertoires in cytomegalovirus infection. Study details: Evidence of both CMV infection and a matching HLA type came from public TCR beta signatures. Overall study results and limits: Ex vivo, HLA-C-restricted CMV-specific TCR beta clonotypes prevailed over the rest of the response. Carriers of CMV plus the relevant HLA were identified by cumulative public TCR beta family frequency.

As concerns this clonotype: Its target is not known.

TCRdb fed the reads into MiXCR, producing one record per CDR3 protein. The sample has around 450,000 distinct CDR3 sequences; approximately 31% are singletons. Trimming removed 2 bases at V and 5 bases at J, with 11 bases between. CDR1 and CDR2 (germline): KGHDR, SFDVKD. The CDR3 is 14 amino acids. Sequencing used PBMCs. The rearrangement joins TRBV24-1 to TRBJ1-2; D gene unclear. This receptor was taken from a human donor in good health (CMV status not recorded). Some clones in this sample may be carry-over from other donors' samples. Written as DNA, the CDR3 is TGTGCCACCAGTGATTCCGACACTTTTTATGGCTACACCTTC. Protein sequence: CATSDSDTFYGYTF.